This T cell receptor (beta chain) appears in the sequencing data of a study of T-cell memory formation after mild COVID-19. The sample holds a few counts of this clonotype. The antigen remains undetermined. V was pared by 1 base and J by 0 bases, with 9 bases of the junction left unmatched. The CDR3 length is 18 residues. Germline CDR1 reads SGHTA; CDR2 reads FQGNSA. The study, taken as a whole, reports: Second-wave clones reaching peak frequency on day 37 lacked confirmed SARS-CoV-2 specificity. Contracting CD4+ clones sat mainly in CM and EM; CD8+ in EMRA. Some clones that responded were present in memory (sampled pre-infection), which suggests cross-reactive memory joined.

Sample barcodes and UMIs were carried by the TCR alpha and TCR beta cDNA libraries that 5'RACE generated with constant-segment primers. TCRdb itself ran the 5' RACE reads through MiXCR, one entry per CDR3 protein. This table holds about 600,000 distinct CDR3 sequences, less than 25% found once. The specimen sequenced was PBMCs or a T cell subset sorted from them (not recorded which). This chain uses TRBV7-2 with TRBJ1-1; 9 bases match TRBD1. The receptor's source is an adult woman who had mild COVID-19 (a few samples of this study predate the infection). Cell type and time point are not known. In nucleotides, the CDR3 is TGTGCCAGCAGCTTAGTAACCACAGGGGGCAGGGTGAACACTGAAGCTTTCTTT. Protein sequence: CASSLVTTGGRVNTEAFF.